This T cell receptor (beta chain) emerged from a study of blood T cell repertoires in COVID-19. Study-wide context: Acute and convalescent COVID-19 specimens originated in the United States, Italy and Spain. T cells, B-cell-depleted T cells, or PBMCs provided the cDNA or gDNA that served as material.

Regarding this clone: One end of the junction is discordant with germline, which a read error may explain.

Original analysis: From reference gene primer amplification, estimates of nucleated cell counts were derived. The table came from immunoSEQ multiplex PCR; TCRdb's copy has only in-frame clones and leaves some out. The V and J calls and clone size are taken from that table; D and trimming were inferred from the DNA. The table has approximately 120,000 clones, around four fifths seen once; the top ten hold 20% to 30%. The germline CDR1 and CDR2 sequences are SGHNT and YYREEE (reference sequence). This CDR3 spans 10 amino acids. Material for sequencing was peripheral blood. The TCR was taken from a human donor in a cohort sampled during active COVID-19. The chain recombines TRBV5-4 with TRBJ1-2, with 7 bases identical to TRBD1. CDR3 sequence reads: CASGDGDRVF. The CDR3 DNA is TGTGCCAGCGGAGACGGTGACAGGGTATTC.